Shown below are 15 T cell receptor beta chains from a single sample sequenced in a study of blood T cell repertoires in COVID-19. This table comes from immunoSEQ multiplex PCR, and its TCRdb copy is limited to in-frame clones, with some not included. The repertoire holds around 160,000 clones, around 80% seen once, with 13% to 15% in the top ten. The sample was peripheral blood. These receptors all come from a human donor with acute or convalescent COVID-19. The donor label of this sample is uncertain.

This clone was counted only a few times. This sequence joins TRBV7-3 and TRBJ2-1, with TRBD1 matching 8 bases. The junction had 5 bases not matched to a gene; V was cut back by 5 bases and J by 5 bases. This CDR3 comprises 14 residues. The germline V gene encodes CDR1 SGHTA and CDR2 FQGTGA. The CDR3 nucleotides are TGTGCCAGCAGCAGACAGGGGCCAAACAATGAGCAGTTCTTC. Translated, it gives CASSRQGPNNEQFF. Based on the CDR3 plus reference TRBV7-3 and TRBJ2-1, the full variable domain is GAGVSQTPSNKVTEKGKYVELRCDPISGHTALYWYRQSLGQGPEFLIYFQGTGAADDSGLPNDRFFAVRPEGSVSTLKIQRTERGDSAVYLCASSRQGPNNEQFFGPGTRLTVL.

The CDR3 DNA reads TGTGCCAGCAGTGCCGGAGGGGCAGGGGGCAGGAACACTGAAGCTTTCTTT. Residues: CASSAGGAGGRNTEAFF. The rearrangement uses TRBV6-2 or TRBV6-3 and TRBJ1-1, with TRBD1 matching over 8 bases. This CDR3 has 17 amino acids. Germline CDR1 is MNHEY and CDR2 is SVGEGT. V lost 5 bases to trimming and J lost 1 base; unmatched junction nucleotides: 12.

The genes are TRBV7-2 and TRBJ2-3; the D gene is possibly TRBD1 (8 bases). The CDR3 sequence is 16 residues long. CDR1 is SGHTA, CDR2 FQGNSA, per germline. The ends were cut back, 4 bases at V and 2 bases at J, with 16 bases in the middle. The CDR3 spells CASSSQGGPYTDTQYF. For the CDR3, the DNA is TGTGCCAGCAGCTCACAGGGGGGGCCCTACACAGATACGCAGTATTTT.

CDR3 sequence reads: CASSLRPGWDQPQHF. CDR3 bases: TGCGCCAGCAGCTTGAGACCAGGGTGGGATCAGCCCCAGCATTTT. The chain combines TRBV5-1 with TRBJ1-5, with a possible D match to TRBD1 (5 bases). The CDR3 has 15 amino acids. The germline V gene has CDR1 SGHRS and CDR2 YFSETQ. V dropped 1 base and J dropped 5 bases, with 13 bases sitting between them.

V gene TRBV6-5 combines with J gene TRBJ2-7; 8 nucleotides align to TRBD2. CDR3 length: 13 residues. Germline CDR1 MNHEY, CDR2 SVGAGI. The ends lost 6 bases at V and 5 bases at J; junction bases unmatched: 6. The CDR3 sequence is CASSKPGGDEQYF. Here the CDR3 DNA reads TGTGCCAGCAGCAAACCCGGGGGGGACGAGCAGTACTTC.

The J gene is TRBJ2-5, the V gene TRBV3-1 (or the pseudogene TRBV3-2); TRBD1 matches at 7 bases. CDR3 size: 13 residues. The junction had 4 bases not matched to a gene; V was cut back by 4 bases and J by 5 bases. Germline V gene lookup returns CDR1 LGHDT and CDR2 YNNKEL (reference sequence). CDR3 coding DNA: TGTGCCAGCAGCCCGACAGGGAGCGAGACCCAGTACTTC. This sequence encodes CASSPTGSETQYF.

The J gene is TRBJ2-5, the V gene TRBV10-3, with a tentative D call TRBD1 (6 bases). The CDR3 has 14 amino acids. CDR1 is ENHRY and CDR2 is SYGVKD in the germline V gene. Trimming removed 0 bases from V and 2 bases from J, with 7 bases in between. CDR3 sequence (DNA): TGTGCCATCAGTGAGTCTAGGGGGCAAGAGACCCAGTACTTC. Its translation: CAISESRGQETQYF.

Judged by abundance, this clone is medium-sized. J is TRBJ1-5 and V is TRBV2; 10 positions agree with TRBD1. V shed 4 bases, J shed 3 bases, and the junction held 3 bases outside the gene matches. The germline V gene has CDR1 SNHLY and CDR2 FYNNEI. The CDR3 is 15 residues long. Written as DNA, the CDR3 is TGTGCCAGCAGTGGGACAGGGGGTGTCAATCAGCCCCAGCATTTT. The encoded protein is CASSGTGGVNQPQHF.

The rearrangement joins TRBV6-5 to TRBJ2-7; 8 bases agree with TRBD2. Per the germline V gene, CDR1 is MNHEY and CDR2 is SVGAGI. The CDR3 is 15 residues long. V lost 6 bases, J lost 3 bases, and 10 bases stayed unmatched. This chain's CDR3 is CASRTSGGPHYEQYF. The CDR3 DNA is TGTGCCAGCAGAACCTCGGGGGGGCCTCACTACGAGCAGTACTTC.

This clone was counted between two and nine times. The rearrangement joins TRBV5-1 to TRBJ2-7; no reliable D call. Germline loops: CDR1 SGHRS, CDR2 YFSETQ. V lost 0 bases and J lost 1, with 14 bases in between. The CDR3 has 16 residues. Written as DNA, the CDR3 is TGCGCCAGCAGCTTGGACGTCGCCTCCGGGTCCTACGAGCAGTACTTC. It translates to CASSLDVASGSYEQYF.

The CDR3 sequence: CASSQDRGTYGYTF. The CDR3 nucleotides read TGTGCCAGCAGCCAAGACCGGGGGACCTATGGCTACACCTTC. V usage is TRBV4-2 and J usage is TRBJ1-2, with a tentative D call TRBD1 (5 bases). Germline CDR1 reads LGHNA; CDR2 reads YNFKEQ. CDR3 length: 14 residues. Deletions cut 0 bases from V and 4 bases from J, with 9 bases between.

V is TRBV4-3 and J is TRBJ2-7, with D hard to call. Germline V gene data show CDR1 as LGHNA and CDR2 as YSLEER. This CDR3 comprises 14 residues. The V end lost 3 bases, the J end lost 5 bases, and 14 bases lay between the germline ends. The CDR3 protein is CASSQGLPGNEQYF. The CDR3 DNA reads as TGCGCCAGCAGCCAGGGCCTCCCCGGCAACGAGCAGTACTTC.

In this sample, this clone turned up a few times. The CDR3 coding sequence is TGTGCCAGCACCGACCGGGGTAGCGGGGCCTACAATGAGCAGTTCTTC. Protein sequence: CASTDRGSGAYNEQFF. This chain joins TRBV3-1 (or the pseudogene TRBV3-2) and TRBJ2-1; 8 nucleotides align to TRBD2. The junction had 10 bases not matched to a gene; V was cut back by 7 bases and J by 2 bases. The CDR3 has 16 amino acids. Germline values: CDR1 LGHDT, CDR2 YNNKEL (reference sequence).

The rearrangement joins TRBV10-3 to TRBJ2-1; TRBD1 is a possible D gene (6 bases). V was shortened by 5 bases and J by 3 bases, with 11 bases between the two germline ends. Germline CDR1 and CDR2: ENHRY and SYGVKD. The CDR3 extends over 14 amino acids. CDR3 coding DNA: TGTGCCATCAGTCGGGACACGGACTACAATGAGCAGTTCTTC. It is translated as CAISRDTDYNEQFF.

This clone has a single count. The rearrangement uses TRBV6-5 and TRBJ1-1, with D maybe TRBD1 (6 bases). V was shortened by 6 bases and J by 6 bases, with 17 bases between the two germline ends. Per the germline V gene, CDR1 is MNHEY and CDR2 is SVGAGI. The CDR3 is made up of 14 amino acids. CDR3 protein: CASRLGRGGAEAFF. DNA of the CDR3: TGTGCCAGCAGACTGGGGCGCGGGGGCGCTGAAGCTTTCTTT.